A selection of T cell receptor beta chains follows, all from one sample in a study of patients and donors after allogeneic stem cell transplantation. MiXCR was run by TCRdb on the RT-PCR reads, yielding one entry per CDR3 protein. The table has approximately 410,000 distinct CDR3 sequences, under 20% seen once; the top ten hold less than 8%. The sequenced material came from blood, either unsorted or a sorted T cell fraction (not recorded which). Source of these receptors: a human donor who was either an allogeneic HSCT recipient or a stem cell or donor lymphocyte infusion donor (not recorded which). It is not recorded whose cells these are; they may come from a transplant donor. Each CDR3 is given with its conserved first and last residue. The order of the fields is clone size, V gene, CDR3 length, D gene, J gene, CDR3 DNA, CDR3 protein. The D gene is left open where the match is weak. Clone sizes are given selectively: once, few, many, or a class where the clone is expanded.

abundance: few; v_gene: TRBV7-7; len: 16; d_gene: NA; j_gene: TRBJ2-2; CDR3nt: TGTGCTAGCAGCCCCGTAGCGACACGGGACACCGGGGAGCTGTTTTTT; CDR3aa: CASSPVATRDTGELFF
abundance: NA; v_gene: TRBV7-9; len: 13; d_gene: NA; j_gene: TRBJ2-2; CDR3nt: TGTGCCAGCAGCTTAGCGCACTTGGAGGAGCTGTTTTTT; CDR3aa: CASSLAHLEELFF
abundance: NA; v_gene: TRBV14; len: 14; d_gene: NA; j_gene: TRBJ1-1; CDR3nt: TGTGCCAGCAGCCAAGGGGTAGTGAACACTGAAGCTTTCTTT; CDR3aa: CASSQGVVNTEAFF
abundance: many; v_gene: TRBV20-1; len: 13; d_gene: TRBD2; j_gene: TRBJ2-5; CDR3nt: TGCAGTGCTCAGCGGGAGGGCCTGGAGACCCAGTACTTC; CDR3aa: CSAQREGLETQYF
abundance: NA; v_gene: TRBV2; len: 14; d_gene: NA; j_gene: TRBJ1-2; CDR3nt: TGTACAAGATTAGAGGGGGAGTCTAACTATGGCTACACCTTC; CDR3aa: CTRLEGESNYGYTF
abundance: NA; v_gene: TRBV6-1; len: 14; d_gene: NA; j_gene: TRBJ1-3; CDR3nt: TGTGCCAGCAGTCACCAGGGGTCTGGAAACACCATATATTTT; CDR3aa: CASSHQGSGNTIYF
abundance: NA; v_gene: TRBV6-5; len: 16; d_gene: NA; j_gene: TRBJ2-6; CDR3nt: TGTGCCAGCAGTTATAGTCAGTCTTCTGGGGCCAACGTCCTGACTTTC; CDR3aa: CASSYSQSSGANVLTF
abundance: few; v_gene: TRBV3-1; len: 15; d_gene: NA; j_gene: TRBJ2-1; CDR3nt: TGTGCCAGCAGCCGGACACCTACTAGTTCTAATGAGCAGTTCTTC; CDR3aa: CASSRTPTSSNEQFF
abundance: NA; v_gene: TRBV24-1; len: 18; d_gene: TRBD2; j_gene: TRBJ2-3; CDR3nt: TGTGCCACCAGTGACCGGACGTCTCCTAGCGGGGAAAGAGATACGCAGTATTTT; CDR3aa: CATSDRTSPSGERDTQYF
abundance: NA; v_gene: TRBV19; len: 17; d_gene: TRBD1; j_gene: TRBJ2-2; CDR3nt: TGTGCCAGTAGCATAGGACAGGGCTATTCGAACACCGGGGAGCTGTTTTTT; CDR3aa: CASSIGQGYSNTGELFF
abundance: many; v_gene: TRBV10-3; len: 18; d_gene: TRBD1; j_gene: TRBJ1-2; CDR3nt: TGTGCCATCAGTGAGTCCGGGGGACAGGCCACGACTAACTATGGCTACACCTTC; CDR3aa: CAISESGGQATTNYGYTF
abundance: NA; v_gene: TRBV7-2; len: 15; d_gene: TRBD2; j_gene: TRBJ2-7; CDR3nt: TGTGCCAGCAGAGTTAGCGGGGGGGTTACCTACGAGCAGTACTTC; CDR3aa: CASRVSGGVTYEQYF
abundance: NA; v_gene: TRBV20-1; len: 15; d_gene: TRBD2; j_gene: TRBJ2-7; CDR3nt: TGCAGTGCTAGACTAGCGGGAGTTGTCTCCTACGAGCAGTACTTC; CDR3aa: CSARLAGVVSYEQYF
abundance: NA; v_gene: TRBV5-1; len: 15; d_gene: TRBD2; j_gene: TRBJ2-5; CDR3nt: TGCGCCAGCAGCTTGGATGTGGCTAGCGGTGAGACCCAGTACTTC; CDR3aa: CASSLDVASGETQYF
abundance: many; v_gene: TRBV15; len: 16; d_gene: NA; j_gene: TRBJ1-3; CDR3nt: TGTGCCACCAGCCTCTCCGACGGCTACTCTGGAAACACCATATATTTT; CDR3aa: CATSLSDGYSGNTIYF
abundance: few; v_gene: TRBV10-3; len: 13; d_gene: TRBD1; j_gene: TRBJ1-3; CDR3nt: TGTGCCTCCACAGGGGGGCCTGGAAACACCATATATTTT; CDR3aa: CASTGGPGNTIYF
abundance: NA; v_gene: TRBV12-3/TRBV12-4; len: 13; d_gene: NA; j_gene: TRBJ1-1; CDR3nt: TGTGCCAGCAGACGACAGCAGAACACTGAAGCTTTCTTT; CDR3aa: CASRRQQNTEAFF
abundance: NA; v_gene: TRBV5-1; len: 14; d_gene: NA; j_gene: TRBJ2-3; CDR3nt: TGCGCCAGCCTGAGGGAGGTGGGTCCAGATACGCAGTATTTT; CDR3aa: CASLREVGPDTQYF
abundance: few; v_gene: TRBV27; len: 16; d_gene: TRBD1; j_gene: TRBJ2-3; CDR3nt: TGTGCCAGCAGTTCCCCTCGGACAGGGGGCACAGATACGCAGTATTTT; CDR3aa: CASSSPRTGGTDTQYF
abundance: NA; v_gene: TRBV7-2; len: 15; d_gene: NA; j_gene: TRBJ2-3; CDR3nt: TGTGCCAGCATCCCAGCGAGCGGTAGCACAGATACGCAGTATTTT; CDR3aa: CASIPASGSTDTQYF
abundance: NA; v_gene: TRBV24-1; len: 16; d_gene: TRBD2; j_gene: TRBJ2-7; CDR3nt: TGTGCCACCAGTGATTCCCAGACTAGCGGGGGAGGCGAGCAGTACTTC; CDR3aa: CATSDSQTSGGGEQYF
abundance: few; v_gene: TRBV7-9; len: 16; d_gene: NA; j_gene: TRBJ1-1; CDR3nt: TGTGCCAGCAGCTTATATTTGGGCAGGGGGAACACTGAAGCTTTCTTT; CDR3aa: CASSLYLGRGNTEAFF
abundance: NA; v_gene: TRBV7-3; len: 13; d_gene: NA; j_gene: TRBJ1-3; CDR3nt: TGTGCCAGCAGCCCGGGCGGGGGAAACACCATATATTTT; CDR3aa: CASSPGGGNTIYF
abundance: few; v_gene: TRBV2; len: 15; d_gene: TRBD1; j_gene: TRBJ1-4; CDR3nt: TGTGCCAGCAGTGCGAAGGGACAGGGCAATGAAAAACTGTTTTTT; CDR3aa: CASSAKGQGNEKLFF
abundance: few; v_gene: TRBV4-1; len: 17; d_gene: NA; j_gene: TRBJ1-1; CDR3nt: TGCGCCAGCAGCCAAGATCAAGGAGACACCAGGTACACTGAAGCTTTCTTT; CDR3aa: CASSQDQGDTRYTEAFF
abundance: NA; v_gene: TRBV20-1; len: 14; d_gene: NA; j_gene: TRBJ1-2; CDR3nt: TGCAGTGCTAGAGAGGTGGAAGATAACTATGGCTACACCTTC; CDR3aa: CSAREVEDNYGYTF
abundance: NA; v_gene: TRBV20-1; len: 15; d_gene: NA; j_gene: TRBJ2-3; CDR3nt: TGCAGTGCTAGAGGGGAGTATCCCAGCACAGATACGCAGTATTTT; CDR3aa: CSARGEYPSTDTQYF
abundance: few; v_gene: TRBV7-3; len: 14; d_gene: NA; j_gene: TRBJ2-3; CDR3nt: TGTGCCAGCAGCTCCGGGCCGAGCCCAGATACGCAGTATTTT; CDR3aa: CASSSGPSPDTQYF
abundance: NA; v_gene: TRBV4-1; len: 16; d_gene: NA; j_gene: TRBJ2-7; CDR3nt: TGCGCCAGCAGCCAGGGCGGGGCGGCCCCTACCTACGAGCAGTACTTC; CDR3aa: CASSQGGAAPTYEQYF
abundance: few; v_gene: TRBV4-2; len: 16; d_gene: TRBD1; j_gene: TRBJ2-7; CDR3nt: TGTGCCAGCAGCCAAGAAGCTGGGACAGGGAAGTACGAGCAGTACTTC; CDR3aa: CASSQEAGTGKYEQYF
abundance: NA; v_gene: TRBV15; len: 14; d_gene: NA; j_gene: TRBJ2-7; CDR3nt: TGTGCCACCAGCAGAGTTGGGAGACCCTACGAGCAGTACTTC; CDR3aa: CATSRVGRPYEQYF
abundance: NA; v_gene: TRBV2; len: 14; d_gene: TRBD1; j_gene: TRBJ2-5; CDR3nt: TGTGCCAGCTCTAGGGACAGGGGGCAGGAGACCCAGTACTTC; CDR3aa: CASSRDRGQETQYF
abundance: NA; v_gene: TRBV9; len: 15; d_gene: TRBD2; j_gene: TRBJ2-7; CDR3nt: TGTGCCAGCAGCGTAGAACCGGGAGGAACCTACGAGCAGTACTTC; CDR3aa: CASSVEPGGTYEQYF
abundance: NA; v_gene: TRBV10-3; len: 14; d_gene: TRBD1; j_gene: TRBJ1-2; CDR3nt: TGTGCCACAGGCGCTCTCGGGACAGGGGGCGGCTACACCTTC; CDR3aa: CATGALGTGGGYTF
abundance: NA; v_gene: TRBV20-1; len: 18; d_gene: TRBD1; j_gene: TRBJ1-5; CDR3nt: TGCAGTGCTAACCCCGGACAGGGGCACAAGGATAGCAATCAGCCCCAGCATTTT; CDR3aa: CSANPGQGHKDSNQPQHF
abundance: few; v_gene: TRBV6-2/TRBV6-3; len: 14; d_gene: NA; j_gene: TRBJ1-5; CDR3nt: TGTGCCAGCAGTGGCCAGTCAAGCAATCAGCCCCAGCATTTT; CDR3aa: CASSGQSSNQPQHF
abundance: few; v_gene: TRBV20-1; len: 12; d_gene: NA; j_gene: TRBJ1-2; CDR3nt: TGCAGTGCTAGCCGCCGATCGTCAGGCTACACCTTC; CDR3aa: CSASRRSSGYTF
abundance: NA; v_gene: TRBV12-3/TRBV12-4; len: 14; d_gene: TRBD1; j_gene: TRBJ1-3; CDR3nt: TGTGCCAGCAGCCTGACAGGGAATGGAAACACCATATATTTT; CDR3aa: CASSLTGNGNTIYF
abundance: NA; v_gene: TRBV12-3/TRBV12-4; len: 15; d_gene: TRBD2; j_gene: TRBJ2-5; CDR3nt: TGTGCCAGCAGTTTAGGGGCGGGGGGGCCTGAGACCCAGTACTTC; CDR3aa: CASSLGAGGPETQYF
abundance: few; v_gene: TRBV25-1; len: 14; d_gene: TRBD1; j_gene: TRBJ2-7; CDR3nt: TGTGCCAGCAAAGGACAGGGGGGCCCCTACGAGCAGTACTTC; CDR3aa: CASKGQGGPYEQYF
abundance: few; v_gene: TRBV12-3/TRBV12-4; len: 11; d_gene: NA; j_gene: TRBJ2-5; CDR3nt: TGTGCCAGCAGCGAACGGCAGACCCAGTACTTC; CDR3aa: CASSERQTQYF
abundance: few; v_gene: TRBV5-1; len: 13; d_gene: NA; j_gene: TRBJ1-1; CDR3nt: TGCGCCAGCAGCCCCGGGGGGGTGTCTGAAGCTTTCTTT; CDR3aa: CASSPGGVSEAFF
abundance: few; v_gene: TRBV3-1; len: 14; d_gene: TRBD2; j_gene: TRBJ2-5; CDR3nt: TGTGCCAGCAGCCAATTGGGACTAGGAGAGACCCAGTACTTC; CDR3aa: CASSQLGLGETQYF